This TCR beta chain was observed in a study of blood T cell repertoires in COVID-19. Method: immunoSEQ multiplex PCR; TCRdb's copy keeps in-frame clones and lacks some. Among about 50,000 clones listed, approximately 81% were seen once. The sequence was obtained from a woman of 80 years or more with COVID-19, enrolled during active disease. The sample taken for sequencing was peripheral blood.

The CDR3 nucleotides are TGTGCCAGCAGTTATTACGGGAGGGGCAATGAGCAGTTCTTC. Encoded protein: CASSYYGRGNEQFF. V usage is TRBV6-5 and J usage is TRBJ2-1, with 8 bases identical to TRBD2. Germline CDR1 MNHEY, CDR2 SVGAGI. J was trimmed by 6 bases and V by 3 bases; bases with no gene match: 4. CDR3 size: 14 residues.